This is a list of T cell receptor beta chains from one sample in a study of shared clonotypes between healthy human individuals. The method was immunoSEQ multiplex PCR; TCRdb's version includes in-frame clones alone and lacks a portion of them. This sample carries approximately 2.5 million clones, 90% to 95% of them seen once, and the ten largest clones take around 0.37%. Sequenced material: naive CD4+ T cells from PBMCs. Source of these receptors: a man aged 18 to 35 in good health. Some clones in this sample may be carry-over from other donors' samples. CDR3s include the opening cysteine and the closing phenylalanine or tryptophan. The D gene is left open where the match is weak. Clone size appears in some rows only: once, few, many, or a class for an expanded clone.

j_call v_call clone_size cdr3_length d_call cdr3_aa cdr3_nt
TRBJ2-2 TRBV27 . 16 . CASSTAPTGLPGELFF TGTGCCAGCAGTACCGCCCCAACAGGATTACCAGGGGAGCTGTTTTTT
TRBJ2-7 TRBV7-8 . 14 . CASSYREGVYEQYF TGTGCCAGCAGCTACAGGGAAGGAGTCTACGAGCAGTACTTC
TRBJ2-3 TRBV5-1 . 15 . CASSFDSTSTDTQYF TGCGCCAGCAGCTTTGATTCCACTAGCACAGATACGCAGTATTTT
TRBJ2-5 TRBV18 . 14 . CASSLRTAPETQYF TGTGCCAGCTCACTGAGGACAGCCCCCGAGACCCAGTACTTC
TRBJ1-1 TRBV29-1 . 12 TRBD1 CSVAGTGKKAFF TGCAGCGTTGCCGGGACAGGGAAGAAGGCTTTCTTT
TRBJ2-7 TRBV11-3 . 15 TRBD1 CASSYSGTGAYEQYF TGTGCCAGCAGCTACTCGGGGACAGGGGCTTACGAGCAGTACTTC
TRBJ2-3 TRBV5-1 . 15 TRBD2 CASSSLAGGTDTQYF TGCGCCAGCAGCTCCCTAGCGGGAGGCACAGATACGCAGTATTTT
TRBJ2-5 TRBV2 . 15 TRBD1 CASSRIGQVQETQYF TGTGCCAGCAGTCGAATTGGACAGGTCCAAGAGACCCAGTACTTC
TRBJ2-5 TRBV5-1 . 16 TRBD2 CASSAQLAGVGETQYF TGCGCCAGCAGCGCACAACTAGCGGGAGTTGGGGAGACCCAGTACTTC
TRBJ1-4 TRBV28 . 15 TRBD1 CASSAPTGGSEKLFF TGTGCCAGCAGTGCCCCGACAGGGGGCAGCGAAAAACTGTTTTTT
TRBJ2-7 TRBV2 . 15 TRBD1 CASRRDRTSSYEQYF TGTGCCAGCAGGAGGGACAGGACCAGCTCCTACGAGCAGTACTTC
TRBJ1-4 TRBV4-1 . 17 . CASSQDWGRPLGEKLFF TGCGCCAGCAGCCAAGATTGGGGCAGACCATTGGGTGAAAAACTGTTTTTT
TRBJ1-1 TRBV5-1 . 16 TRBD1 CASSDTGGAGETEAFF TGCGCCAGCAGCGATACAGGGGGCGCGGGGGAGACTGAAGCTTTCTTT
TRBJ2-1 TRBV7-9 once 12 . CASSLDREGQFF TGTGCCAGCAGCTTAGACAGGGAGGGGCAGTTCTTC